This TCR beta chain is drawn from a study of T cell responses to AZD1222 COVID-19 vaccine (dated by TCRdb to the early 2020s). Context from the whole study: AZD1222 recipients with second doses at about 4 weeks or about 12 weeks were pooled, because spike-specific TCR depth and breadth did not differ between schedules. TCR sequencing was performed for 230 to 250 trial participants, of whom about 210 were given two doses of AZD1222 and around 25 were given two doses of MenACWY control vaccine. Trial participants were enrolled into age subgroups of 18-55, 56-69 and 70-plus years, which contained about 150, 27 and 61 TCR-sequenced participants, respectively.

As for this clone: The target of this receptor is not known. Within one base of it there is no much larger clone, and no base qualities were kept.

The label giving this sample's time point can be read as: baseline before first vaccination. The vaccinee samples were drawn from two UK trials, COV001 and COV002, one of which was a single-blind randomized controlled phase 2/3 trial testing AZD1222 (ChAdOx1 nCoV-19) in healthy adults. For TCRbeta chain sequencing, PBMC samples were collected from trial participants at day 0 and at day 28 after the second dose. From its cysteine to its phenylalanine, the CDR3 spans 15 amino acids. The retained sequence is limited to the CDR3, 45 bases, with the frame set at the first base. V is reduced by 6 bases and J by 2 bases, leaving a spacing of 16 bases between them. The germline V gene yields SGHTA for CDR1 and FQGNSA for CDR2. The CDR3 regions of human TCRbeta chains were analyzed by immunosequencing. From the authors' description of their analysis: Repertoire TCRs were checked for matches against a reference library of SARS-CoV-2-specific TCRs that had been generated using the MIRA antigen-specificity platform. Breadth meant the fraction of unique TCRs that were SARS-CoV-2-associated, whereas depth meant the fraction of total T cells that were SARS-CoV-2-associated. Using the MIRA data, each spike-specific TCR was assigned both to the spike region to which the TCR was reactive and to a CD4 or CD8 class. Log10-transformed breadth and depth values were compared by one-way ANOVA with Sidak's multiple comparisons tests. Entries here come from immuneACCESS through TCRdb and include only in-frame sequences with V and J called. Some clones fail to appear in such tables; in the studies checked, an unresolved V gene covers under half of the shortfall, and the cause of the remainder is unknown. Clone size and V and J calls were adopted from that table, with D and trimming inferred from the DNA. Present in this sample are about 67,000 clones, 80% to 85% of which were seen just once. The ten largest clonotypes hold less than 25% of the sample.

Findings and caveats that apply to the study as a whole: Because no samples from the day 14 peak response were available, repertoires could be characterized only after the peak T cell response. After two AZD1222 doses, spike-specific TCR breadth and depth were significantly higher than at day 0 and than in MenACWY recipients. Participants were mostly white British, with more females than males. The authors suggested clonal diversity may have been underestimated. Vaccine-associated CD4 TCRs spanned the whole spike protein, with dominant responses in regions 160-218 and 743-854. The 56-69-year group was small, and its depth increase did not reach significance, likely because of low power. Epitopes outside the regions mutated in the B.1.351 and B.1.1.7 variants were reportedly recognized by nearly half of the unique spike-specific TCRs. Conclusions about previously exposed vaccinees are limited because only five to seven AZD1222 recipients were SARS-CoV-2 seropositive at baseline.

The sample here was peripheral blood, taken on day 0 of AZD1222 vaccination. The chain employs TRBV7-2 and TRBJ1-2; a confident D gene designation cannot be given. The receptor's source is an adult in good health. The DNA reads as follows: TGTGCCAGCAGTCCAGGTTCGGGAGGCAACTATGGCTACACCTTC. Its protein reads: CASSPGSGGNYGYTF.